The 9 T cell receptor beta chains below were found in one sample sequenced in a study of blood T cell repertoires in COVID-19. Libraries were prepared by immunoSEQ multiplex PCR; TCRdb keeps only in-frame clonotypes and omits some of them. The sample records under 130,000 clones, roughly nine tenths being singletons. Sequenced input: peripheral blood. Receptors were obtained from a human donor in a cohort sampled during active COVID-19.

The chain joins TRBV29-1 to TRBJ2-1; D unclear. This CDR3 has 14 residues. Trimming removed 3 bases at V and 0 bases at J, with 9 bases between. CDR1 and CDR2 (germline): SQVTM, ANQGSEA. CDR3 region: CSVEGSRSYNEQFF. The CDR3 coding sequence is TGCAGCGTTGAGGGCAGCCGCTCCTACAATGAGCAGTTCTTC.

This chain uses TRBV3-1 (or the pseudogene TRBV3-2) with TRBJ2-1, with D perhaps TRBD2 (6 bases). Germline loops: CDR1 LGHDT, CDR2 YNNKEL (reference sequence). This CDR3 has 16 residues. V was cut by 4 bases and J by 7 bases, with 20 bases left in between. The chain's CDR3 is CASSLQYSIGGNEQFF. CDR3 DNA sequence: TGTGCCAGCAGCCTCCAATACTCAATCGGGGGAAATGAGCAGTTCTTC.

CDR3 residues: CASSPQTSGRKNIQYF. The CDR3 nucleotides are TGTGCCAGCAGCCCCCAGACTAGCGGGAGAAAAAACATTCAGTACTTC. The rearrangement joins TRBV28 to TRBJ2-4; 12 nucleotides agree with TRBD2. This CDR3 is 16 amino acids long. Germline trimming cut 6 bases from V and 4 bases from J; bases unmatched to any gene: 7. The V gene's germline CDR1 is MDHEN and CDR2 SYDVKM.

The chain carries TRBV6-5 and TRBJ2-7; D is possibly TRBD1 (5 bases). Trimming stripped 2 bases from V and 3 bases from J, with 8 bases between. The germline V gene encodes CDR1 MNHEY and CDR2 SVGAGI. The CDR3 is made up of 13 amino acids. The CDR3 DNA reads TGTGCCAGCAGTTACGCGCAGGGCTACGAGCAGTACTTC. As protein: CASSYAQGYEQYF.

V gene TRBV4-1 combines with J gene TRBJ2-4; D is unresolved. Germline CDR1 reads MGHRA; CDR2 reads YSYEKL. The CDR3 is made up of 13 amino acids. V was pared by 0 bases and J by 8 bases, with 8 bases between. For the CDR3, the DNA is TGCGCCAGCAGCCAAGAAGCAGGCTACATTCAGTACTTC. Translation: CASSQEAGYIQYF.

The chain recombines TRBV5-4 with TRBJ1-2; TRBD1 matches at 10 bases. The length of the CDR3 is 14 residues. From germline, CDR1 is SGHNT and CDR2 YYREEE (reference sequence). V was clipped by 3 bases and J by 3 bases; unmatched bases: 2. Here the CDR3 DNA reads TGTGCCAGCAGCTGGGACAGGGGCTACTATGGCTACACCTTC. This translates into CASSWDRGYYGYTF.

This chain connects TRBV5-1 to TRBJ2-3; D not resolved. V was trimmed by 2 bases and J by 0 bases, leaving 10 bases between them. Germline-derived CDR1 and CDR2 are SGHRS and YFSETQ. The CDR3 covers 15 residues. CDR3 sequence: CASSLALTSTDTQYF. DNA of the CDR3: TGCGCCAGCAGCTTAGCACTAACCAGCACAGATACGCAGTATTTT.

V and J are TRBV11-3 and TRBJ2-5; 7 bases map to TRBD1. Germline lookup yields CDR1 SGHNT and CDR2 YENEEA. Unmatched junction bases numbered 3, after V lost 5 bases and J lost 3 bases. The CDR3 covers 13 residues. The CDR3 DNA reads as TGTGCCAGCAGCCTAGGGACAGAAGAGACCCAGTACTTC. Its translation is CASSLGTEETQYF. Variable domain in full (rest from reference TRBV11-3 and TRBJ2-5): EAGVVQSPRYKIIEKKQPVAFWCNPISGHNTLYWYLQNLGQGPELLIRYENEEAVDDSQLPKDRFSAERLKGVDSTLKIQPAELGDSAVYLCASSLGTEETQYFGPGTRLLVL.

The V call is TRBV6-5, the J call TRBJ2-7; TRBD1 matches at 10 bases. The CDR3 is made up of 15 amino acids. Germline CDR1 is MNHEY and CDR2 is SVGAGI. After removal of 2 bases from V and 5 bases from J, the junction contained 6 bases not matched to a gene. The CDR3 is CASSYGQGVTHEQYF. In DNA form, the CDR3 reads TGTGCCAGCAGTTACGGACAGGGGGTTACCCACGAGCAGTACTTC.